What follows are 21 T cell receptor beta chains derived from one specimen sequenced in a study of T cells in Graves' hyperthyroidism and ophthalmopathy. Amplified TCR beta CDR3 regions derived from RNA transcripts. RT-PCR in the first round (using the HTBI primer set) targeted the TCR CDR3. TCRdb re-called the multiplex PCR reads with MiXCR, one entry per CDR3 protein. The sample consists of under 350,000 distinct CDR3 sequences, roughly a fifth of them appearing once. Material: blood. All receptors derive from a woman aged 45-65 years with Graves' hyperthyroidism.

About this clonotype itself: This may come from a read error, since a much larger clone is one base off. V gene TRBV2 combines with J gene TRBJ2-1; TRBD1 matches at 7 bases. The CDR3 has 14 amino acids. Unmatched junction bases numbered 9, after V lost 5 bases and J lost 8 bases. Germline lookup yields CDR1 SNHLY and CDR2 FYNNEI. CDR3 nucleotides: TGTGCCAGCAGTTTTTCGAGGGGGCCCTATGAGCAGTTCTTC. Translation: CASSFSRGPYEQFF.

This clonotype has a count of ten or more. The rearrangement uses TRBV12-3 or TRBV12-4 and TRBJ2-5; 9 nucleotides match TRBD2. Trimming cost V 1 base and J 1 base; bases outside gene matches: 28. The CDR3 contains 24 residues. Here the CDR3 reads CASSLGNFGFQLSSGTHLQETQYF. As DNA, the CDR3 is TGTGCCAGCAGTTTAGGAAATTTCGGCTTCCAGTTGTCTAGCGGGACCCACCTCCAAGAGACCCAGTACTTC.

This clonotype was seen a few times. The chain carries TRBV4-2 and TRBJ2-2; TRBD2 matches at 12 bases. The CDR3 has 20 amino acids. The germline V gene encodes CDR1 LGHNA and CDR2 YNFKEQ. V was clipped by 2 bases and J by 4 bases; unmatched bases: 14. In nucleotides, the CDR3 is TGTGCCAGCAGCCAAACGAGGCGACTAGCGGGAGAAACGGGCACCGGGGAGCTGTTTTTT. The encoded protein is CASSQTRRLAGETGTGELFF.

The rearrangement joins TRBV7-3 to TRBJ2-7, with D possibly matching TRBD1 (6 bases). Germline V gene data show CDR1 as SGHTA and CDR2 as FQGTGA. Trimming cost V 4 bases and J 3 bases, with 16 bases left between them. CDR3 length: 15 residues. CDR3: CASSSNPGQGYEQYF. The CDR3 nucleotides read TGTGCCAGCAGCTCCAACCCGGGACAAGGCTACGAGCAGTACTTC.

This clonotype has at least ten counts. CDR3 sequence: CASTPDAYGYTF. The DNA of the CDR3 is TGTGCCAGCACCCCGGACGCTTATGGCTACACCTTC. The J gene is TRBJ1-2, the V gene TRBV28; D unresolved. Trimming removed 7 bases at V and 5 bases at J, with 11 bases between. Germline lookup yields CDR1 MDHEN and CDR2 SYDVKM. The CDR3 consists of 12 residues.

This clonotype was counted many times. The V call is TRBV7-9, the J call TRBJ2-6; 9 nucleotides align to TRBD1. The CDR3 length is 17 residues. Germline CDR1 is SEHNR and CDR2 is FQNEAQ (reference sequence). V was clipped by 5 bases and J by 2 bases; unmatched bases: 7. CDR3 bases: TGTGCCAGCAGCCAAACGGGACAGGGCCCTGGGGCCAACGTCCTGACTTTC. Its translation is CASSQTGQGPGANVLTF.

The gene calls are TRBV20-1 and TRBJ2-3; TRBD2 matches 11 bases. The CDR3 runs to 15 residues. J gave up 2 bases and V 5 bases, and 6 bases lay outside the gene matches. Germline V CDR1 and CDR2: DFQATT, SNEGSKA (reference sequence). The CDR3 bases are TGCAGTGCTTCTAGCGGGAGGAGGGTCACAGATACGCAGTATTTT. It yields the protein CSASSGRRVTDTQYF.

The chain recombines TRBV5-4 with TRBJ1-3; the D gene is possibly TRBD1 (6 bases). Trimming took off 1 base at V and 4 bases at J, with 9 bases between the two ends. Germline CDR1 SGHNT, CDR2 YYREEE (reference sequence). The CDR3 is made up of 14 amino acids. CDR3 nucleotides: TGTGCCAGCAGCTTGTCAGGGGAGGGAAACACCATATATTTT. Protein product: CASSLSGEGNTIYF.

The chain uses TRBV18 and TRBJ2-1, with 13 bases aligning to TRBD2. The V gene end was trimmed by 3 bases and the J gene end by 9 bases; junction bases not matched to a gene: 5. The length of the CDR3 is 15 residues. Looked up from germline, CDR1 is KGHSH and CDR2 is LQKENI. CDR3 region: CASSPPGLAGVEQFF. The CDR3 DNA follows: TGTGCCAGCTCACCCCCTGGACTAGCGGGAGTTGAGCAGTTCTTC.

This clonotype appeared a few times. This chain uses TRBV3-1 with TRBJ2-1, with a weak D call TRBD2 (7 bases). This CDR3 comprises 19 residues. Germline V gives CDR1 LGHDT, CDR2 YNNKEL (reference sequence). With 0 bases removed from V and 7 bases from J, the gap between germline ends came to 25 bases. For the CDR3, the DNA is TGTGCCAGCAGCCAAGAAAAGGGGGTCCGGGACTACTTCGTTAATGAGCAGTTCTTC. Protein product: CASSQEKGVRDYFVNEQFF.

V gene TRBV11-2 combines with J gene TRBJ2-2; the match to TRBD1 covers 9 bases. The CDR3 covers 16 residues. Germline loops: CDR1 SGHAT, CDR2 FQNNGV. V lost 5 bases to trimming and J lost 6 bases; unmatched junction nucleotides: 10. CDR3 sequence reads: CASSRTGTGIPGELFF. For the CDR3, the DNA is TGTGCCAGCAGCCGAACCGGGACAGGGATTCCCGGGGAGCTGTTTTTT.

The sample holds many counts of this clonotype. The chain recombines TRBV6-2 or TRBV6-3 with TRBJ1-5, with D hard to call. Germline CDR1 MNHEY, CDR2 SVGEGT. With 0 bases removed from V and 5 bases from J, the gap between germline ends came to 8 bases. The CDR3 totals 14 residues. This chain's CDR3 is CASSYSTYDQPQHF. The CDR3 region has the DNA TGTGCCAGCAGTTACTCCACTTATGATCAGCCCCAGCATTTT.

The sample holds many counts of this clonotype. The V call is TRBV2, the J call TRBJ1-4, with 8 bases aligning to TRBD1. Germline loops: CDR1 SNHLY, CDR2 FYNNEI. CDR3 length equals 15 residues. Trimming cost V 7 bases and J 8 bases; bases outside gene matches: 12. The CDR3 nucleotides read TGTGCCAGCATGTGGGTCCTGACAGGGGTCGAAAAACTGTTTTTT. Its translation: CASMWVLTGVEKLFF.

The V gene is TRBV24-1, the J gene TRBJ1-1; the match to TRBD1 covers 8 bases. V trimming: 7 bases; J trimming: 6 bases; junction bases outside the gene matches: 3. Germline V gives CDR1 KGHDR, CDR2 SFDVKD. CDR3 length: 12 amino acids. Here the CDR3 DNA reads TGTGCCACCAGCGACAGGGGCCCTGAAGCTTTCTTT. This gives the protein CATSDRGPEAFF.

V and J are TRBV24-1 and TRBJ2-7, with a tentative D call TRBD1 (6 bases). The CDR3 extends over 14 amino acids. CDR1 KGHDR and CDR2 SFDVKD come from the germline V gene. Trimming pared 3 bases from V and 2 bases from J, leaving 10 bases between. CDR3 loop: CATSDVDSPYEQYF. The CDR3 bases are TGTGCCACCAGTGATGTGGACAGCCCCTACGAGCAGTACTTC.

This clonotype was seen repeatedly, ten times or more. The J gene is TRBJ1-2, the V gene TRBV6-2 or TRBV6-3, with TRBD1 as a possible D gene (6 bases). This CDR3 contains 13 residues. Germline CDR1 reads MNHEY; CDR2 reads SVGEGT. V lost 2 bases, J lost 3 bases, and 7 bases lay in between. DNA for the CDR3: TGTGCCAGCAGTTACGGGGGCTACTATGGCTACACCTTC. Translated: CASSYGGYYGYTF.

The rearrangement links TRBV16 to TRBJ1-1; 10 positions agree with TRBD1. Per the germline V gene, CDR1 is KGHSY and CDR2 is FQNENV. J gave up 1 base and V 4 bases, and 18 bases lay outside the gene matches. CDR3 length: 20 residues. CDR3 DNA sequence: TGTGCCAGCAGCCGACCAATGACAGGGGGCAAAAGAAATGGGAACACTGAAGCTTTCTTT. This encodes CASSRPMTGGKRNGNTEAFF.

The genes are TRBV5-1 and TRBJ1-2; 8 bases match TRBD1. The CDR3 is 14 amino acids. Germline V CDR1 and CDR2: SGHRS, YFSETQ. The V and J ends lost 0 bases and 8 bases, in that order; junction bases with no gene match: 6. This CDR3 reads CASSLARTGLGYTF. The CDR3 DNA reads TGCGCCAGCAGCTTGGCCCGGACAGGGCTGGGCTACACCTTC.

Notes on this clonotype: One junction end does not reproduce the germline sequence, and a read error may be involved. The chain carries TRBV6-1 and TRBJ1-1, with D possibly being TRBD1 (5 bases). Germline-derived CDR1 and CDR2 are MNHNS and SASEGT. CDR3 length equals 17 residues. The CDR3 DNA follows: TGTGCCAGCCGAGGACGGACAACTATAACTTTGAACACTGGAGCTTTCTTT. Its translation: CASRGRTTITLNTGAFF.

This clonotype was seen ten or more times. The V gene is TRBV25-1, the J gene TRBJ1-1, with TRBD1 as a possible D gene (6 bases). Germline CDR1 MGHDK, CDR2 SYGVNS. The CDR3 has 15 residues. V lost 3 bases to trimming and J lost 8 bases, with 19 bases between them. CDR3 residues: CASSDTRLGGREAFF. CDR3 bases: TGTGCCAGCAGTGATACCCGTCTGGGGGGGCGGGAAGCTTTCTTT.

The J gene is TRBJ2-7, the V gene TRBV10-2; 7 nucleotides line up with TRBD1. The J segment lost 5 bases and the V segment lost 5 bases, leaving 6 bases of the junction unmatched. The CDR3 is 13 amino acids. CDR1 WSHSY and CDR2 SAAADI come from the germline V gene. The CDR3 loop is CASSNDRVHEQYF. The CDR3 region has the DNA TGCGCCAGCAGTAACGACAGGGTCCACGAGCAGTACTTC.